The 15 T cell receptor beta chains below come from one sample, sequenced in a study of OX40 agonist ivuxolimab in advanced cancers. TCRdb keeps only in-frame clones here, not all; method: immunoSEQ multiplex PCR. The table has 9,500 to 12,000 clones, roughly four fifths seen once. The sequencing used CD4+ or CD8+ T cells sorted from blood, collected in a trial of the OX40 agonist ivuxolimab. These receptors were taken from an adult with an advanced solid tumor such as melanoma, head and neck, liver or kidney cancer.

The chain combines TRBV7-9 with TRBJ2-1; no reliable D call. Germline-derived CDR1 and CDR2 are SEHNR and FQNEAQ (reference sequence). The ends were cut back, 7 bases at V and 8 bases at J, with 12 bases in the middle. CDR3 length: 12 residues. The CDR3 region is CASTSGFHEQFF. CDR3 nucleotide sequence: TGTGCCAGCACCTCTGGGTTCCATGAGCAGTTCTTC.

The chain couples TRBV5-5 to TRBJ2-5; possibly TRBD1 or TRBD2 for D (7 bases each). V was pared by 2 bases and J by 5 bases, with 16 bases between. Germline CDR1 is SGHKS and CDR2 is YYEKEE (reference sequence). The CDR3 is 15 amino acids. The CDR3 loop reads CASSLFQGGQETQYF. The CDR3, as DNA: TGTGCCAGCAGCTTATTCCAGGGGGGGCAGGAGACCCAGTACTTC.

The rearrangement joins TRBV25-1 to TRBJ2-7; TRBD2 is a possible D gene (6 bases). CDR3 length: 17 residues. Trimming took 5 bases from V and 0 from J, leaving 20 bases between them. Germline CDR1 and CDR2: MGHDK and SYGVNS. CDR3 DNA sequence: TGTGCCAGCAGTCCCCCGGGGCCGGCGGGGTCCTCCTACGAGCAGTACTTC. Translating gives CASSPPGPAGSSYEQYF.

The J gene is TRBJ2-2, the V gene TRBV5-6; D possibly corresponds to TRBD1 (5 bases). The germline V gene encodes CDR1 SGHDT and CDR2 YYEEEE. The CDR3 has 12 amino acids. The V and J ends lost 5 bases and 3 bases respectively, with 5 bases between them. DNA of the CDR3: TGTGCCAGCAGAGGGGACACCGGGGAGCTGTTTTTT. Translated: CASRGDTGELFF.

V usage is TRBV7-8 and J usage is TRBJ2-1; D perhaps matches TRBD1 (5 bases). The ends were cut back, 5 bases at V and 5 bases at J, with 16 bases in the middle. This CDR3 has 15 amino acids. Germline V gives CDR1 SGHVS, CDR2 FQNEAQ. The CDR3 is CASSVRQLGNNEQFF. CDR3 sequence (DNA): TGTGCCAGCAGCGTCAGACAGTTGGGGAACAATGAGCAGTTCTTC.

This clone ranks as medium-sized. The gene calls are TRBV5-1 and TRBJ2-7; D uncertain. Trimming cost V 3 bases and J 2 bases, with 9 bases left between them. This CDR3 has 13 residues. From germline, CDR1 is SGHRS and CDR2 YFSETQ. DNA of the CDR3: TGCGCCAGCAGCTGGGATAAAGCCTACGAGCAGTACTTC. Its translation: CASSWDKAYEQYF. Variable domain in full (rest from reference TRBV5-1 and TRBJ2-7): KAGVTQTPRYLIKTRGQQVTLSCSPISGHRSVSWYQQTPGQGLQFLFEYFSETQRNKGNFPGRFSGRQFSNSRSEMNVSTLELGDSALYLCASSWDKAYEQYFGPGTRLTVT.

The V gene is TRBV5-8, the J gene TRBJ1-4, with D hard to call. The CDR3 has 12 amino acids. V lost 1 base and J 7 bases, leaving 5 bases between the germline ends. Germline V gives CDR1 SGHTS, CDR2 YDEGEE. DNA of the CDR3: TGTGCCAGCAGCTTGCCAGGTGAAAAACTGTTTTTT. It translates to CASSLPGEKLFF.

In its sample, this clone was seen a few times. The chain carries TRBV19 and TRBJ2-2; TRBD1 aligns across 7 bases. The CDR3 loop spans 14 amino acids. The junction had 8 bases not matched to a gene; V was cut back by 6 bases and J by 7 bases. Per germline, CDR1 LNHDA and CDR2 SQIVND (reference sequence). CDR3 DNA sequence: TGTGCCAGTAGGCCCGACAGGGTCGGCGGGGAGCTGTTTTTT. It is translated as CASRPDRVGGELFF.

This clone was recorded a few times. The chain links TRBV4-1 to TRBJ2-3; D ambiguous. V was trimmed by 1 base and J by 8 bases, leaving 10 bases between them. The CDR3 is 13 amino acids. CDR1 is MGHRA and CDR2 is YSYEKL in the germline V gene. The CDR3 region has the DNA TGCGCCAGCAGCCAAGCCCTTGTCGGTACGCAGTATTTT. It translates to CASSQALVGTQYF.

The chain carries TRBV10-3 and TRBJ2-3, with a weak D call TRBD2 (5 bases). CDR3 size: 16 residues. Trimming left V 6 bases short and J 3 bases short, with 19 bases between. The germline V gene has CDR1 ENHRY and CDR2 SYGVKD. The CDR3 sequence is CAISLPSEGGTDTQYF. The CDR3 nucleotides are TGTGCCATCAGCCTCCCAAGTGAGGGCGGGACAGATACGCAGTATTTT.

This chain uses TRBV4-1 with TRBJ2-5; a possible D gene is TRBD2 (5 bases). Germline CDR1 MGHRA, CDR2 YSYEKL. With 3 bases removed from V and 11 bases from J, the gap between germline ends came to 22 bases. The CDR3 has 15 amino acids. Here the CDR3 reads CASSHLLDSFEEQYF. The CDR3 DNA sequence: TGCGCCAGCAGCCATCTTTTGGACTCCTTTGAAGAGCAGTACTTC.

J is TRBJ2-1 and V is TRBV28; 7 bases are shared with TRBD1. The CDR3 covers 14 residues. J gave up 5 bases and V 2 bases, and 3 bases lay outside the gene matches. In germline, CDR1 is MDHEN, CDR2 SYDVKM. The chain's CDR3 is CASSLPGTDNEQFF. CDR3 nucleotides: TGTGCCAGCAGTTTACCCGGGACAGACAATGAGCAGTTCTTC.

The chain couples TRBV20-1 to TRBJ2-1; D is unclear. The germline V gene has CDR1 DFQATT and CDR2 SNEGSKA (reference sequence). V gave up 3 bases and J gave up 6 bases, with 6 bases separating them. This CDR3 comprises 11 residues. In DNA form, the CDR3 reads TGCAGTGCTAGTCTCCTCAATGAGCAGTTCTTC. Protein product: CSASLLNEQFF.

This rearrangement joins TRBV7-9 to TRBJ1-2, with D possibly TRBD1 on 5 matching bases. In germline, CDR1 is SEHNR, CDR2 FQNEAQ (reference sequence). The CDR3 runs to 15 residues. The V end lost 2 bases, the J end lost 4 bases, and 14 bases lay between the germline ends. The chain's CDR3 is CASSLIQEGVYGYTF. The CDR3 DNA sequence: TGTGCCAGCAGCTTAATACAGGAGGGTGTCTATGGCTACACCTTC.

The V and J genes are TRBV11-3 and TRBJ2-2; 8 nucleotides align to TRBD1. The CDR3 has 16 residues. The trim removed 5 bases at V and 0 bases at J, leaving 5 bases unmatched. The germline V gene encodes CDR1 SGHNT and CDR2 YENEEA. CDR3 sequence reads: CASSTRQGTNTGELFF. The CDR3 DNA reads as TGTGCCAGCAGCACCAGACAGGGGACGAACACCGGGGAGCTGTTTTTT.